The clone carrying this T cell receptor beta chain was observed many times. Researchers defined stable Graves' hyperthyroidism as no ophthalmopathy progression within 18 months. V dropped 7 bases and J dropped 4; count of bases not matched to a gene: 7. This CDR3 region has 14 residues. This record comes from a study of T cells in Graves' hyperthyroidism and ophthalmopathy. From RNA transcripts, TCR beta CDR3 regions were amplified. Researchers ran a first-round RT-PCR on the TCR CDR3 using the HTBI primer set. MiXCR, applied by TCRdb to the multiplex PCR reads, yields one record per CDR3 protein. This sample has over 300,000 distinct CDR3 sequences; about 15% occur once, and the top ten carry 11%.

The sequencing input was blood. The TCR sequence derives from a woman aged 55-69 years with Graves' hyperthyroidism. This sequence joins TRBV12-3 or TRBV12-4 and TRBJ2-1, with 7 bases identical to TRBD1. This CDR3 reads CASIPGQSYNEQFF. The CDR3 nucleotides read TGTGCCAGCATCCCGGGACAGTCATACAATGAGCAGTTCTTC.